The 17 T cell receptor beta chains given below trace back to one sample, sequenced in a study of CD8 T cells in ankylosing spondylitis. MiXCR, run by TCRdb on the 5' RACE reads, gives a single entry per CDR3 protein. The repertoire consists of just over 350,000 distinct CDR3 sequences, with 20% occurring once and the leading ten covering about an eighth. Input material: blood, either unsorted or a sorted T cell fraction (not recorded which). These receptors came from a male donor with ankylosing spondylitis or in good health (not recorded which).

This clonotype was picked up a small number of times. This rearrangement joins TRBV11-2 to TRBJ2-3; maybe TRBD2 (6 bases). Germline V lookup: CDR1 SGHAT, CDR2 FQNNGV. Trimming took 5 bases from V and 6 from J, leaving 18 bases between them. The CDR3 totals 15 residues. The CDR3 sequence: CASSQTGLLRDTQYF. In DNA form, the CDR3 reads TGTGCCAGCAGCCAAACGGGACTCTTGAGGGATACGCAGTATTTT.

The chain joins TRBV7-9 to TRBJ1-1; a weak D match, TRBD1 (5 bases). Germline CDR1 SEHNR, CDR2 FQNEAQ (reference sequence). The CDR3 runs to 13 residues. V lost 5 bases and J 7 bases, leaving 14 bases between the germline ends. The CDR3 region has the DNA TGTGCCAGCAGCCCCCCCGGGGCAAGTGAAGCTTTCTTT. Translated, it gives CASSPPGASEAFF.

V is TRBV7-8 and J is TRBJ1-5; 7 nucleotides match TRBD1. V gave up 2 bases and J gave up 4 bases; unmatched junction bases: 8. CDR1 and CDR2 from the germline V gene are SGHVS and FQNEAQ. This CDR3 has 16 amino acids. CDR3 coding DNA: TGTGCCAGCAGCTTACCCGGTGCAGGGGGGAATCAGCCCCAGCATTTT. This codes for CASSLPGAGGNQPQHF.

This clonotype appeared a few times. The CDR3 DNA follows: TGTGCCAGCAGTTGGACAGGGGTTTCAGATACGCAGTATTTT. Translated: CASSWTGVSDTQYF. This chain connects TRBV12-3 or TRBV12-4 to TRBJ2-3, with TRBD1 identical over 9 bases. This CDR3 has 14 residues. J lost 4 bases, V lost 4 bases, and 3 bases had no gene match.

The V gene is TRBV29-1, the J gene TRBJ2-7, with D possibly matching TRBD2 (5 bases). Germline CDR1 is SQVTM and CDR2 is ANQGSEA. This CDR3 is 14 amino acids long. Trimming pared 0 bases from V and 2 bases from J, leaving 11 bases between. The CDR3 nucleotides are TGCAGCGTTGAAGAGCTAGACGGGGCCTACGAGCAGTACTTC. Its protein is CSVEELDGAYEQYF.

The chain combines TRBV6-1 with TRBJ2-2, with TRBD1 matching over 9 bases. Looked up from germline, CDR1 is MNHNS and CDR2 is SASEGT. V lost 6 bases and J lost 5; bases outside the gene matches: 13. This CDR3 spans 17 amino acids. The CDR3 sequence is CASSPTWDRAETGELFF. In DNA, the CDR3 is TGTGCCAGCAGCCCAACCTGGGACAGGGCGGAAACCGGGGAGCTGTTTTTT.

V usage is TRBV2 and J usage is TRBJ2-1; 14 bases map to TRBD2. From germline, CDR1 is SNHLY and CDR2 FYNNEI. V gave up 4 bases and J gave up 2 bases; unmatched junction bases: 4. CDR3 length: 17 amino acids. CDR3 bases: TGTGCCAGCAGTGGACTAGCGGGGGGGCTAACCTACAATGAGCAGTTCTTC. This codes for CASSGLAGGLTYNEQFF.

The chain uses TRBV7-3 and TRBJ1-1; D unclear. CDR3 length equals 8 residues. From germline, CDR1 is SGHTA and CDR2 FQGTGA. The germline V and J ends were trimmed by 9 bases and 10 bases, with 6 bases remaining between them. CDR3 bases: TGTGCCAGAGGGAGAGCTTTCTTT. It encodes CARGRAFF.

This clonotype was counted between two and nine times. The chain recombines TRBV29-1 with TRBJ2-1; 8 nucleotides line up with TRBD2. Germline V lookup: CDR1 SQVTM, CDR2 ANQGSEA. The CDR3 loop spans 14 amino acids. With V trimmed by 3 bases and J by 4 bases, 5 bases remained unmatched. CDR3 protein: CSVDFAGGYNEQFF. The CDR3 region has the DNA TGCAGCGTTGATTTCGCGGGGGGATACAATGAGCAGTTCTTC.

This clonotype occurred a few times. The V gene is TRBV15, the J gene TRBJ2-1; 12 bases align to TRBD1. CDR1 and CDR2 (germline): LNHNV, YYDKDF (reference sequence). The CDR3 spans 16 residues. V shed 0 bases and J 10 bases; nucleotides not matched to a gene: 7. CDR3 residues: CATSRDPGQGAQEQFF. DNA of the CDR3: TGTGCCACCAGCAGAGATCCGGGACAGGGGGCGCAGGAGCAGTTCTTC. The whole variable domain, remainder taken from reference TRBV15 and TRBJ2-1, is DAMVIQNPRYQVTQFGKPVTLSCSQTLNHNVMYWYQQKSSQAPKLLFHYYDKDFNNEADTPDNFQSRRPNTSFCFLDIRSPGLGDTAMYLCATSRDPGQGAQEQFFGPGTRLTVL.

This clonotype has just a few counts. V and J are TRBV29-1 and TRBJ2-7; maybe TRBD1 (6 bases). The ends were cut back, 6 bases at V and 6 bases at J, with 18 bases in the middle. The CDR3 length is 13 residues. Germline V lookup: CDR1 SQVTM, CDR2 ANQGSEA. The CDR3 here is CSVVLRDTLEQYF. The DNA for the CDR3 is TGCAGCGTCGTATTACGGGACACCCTCGAGCAGTACTTC.

This clonotype has only a few counts. The chain carries TRBV20-1 and TRBJ2-7; TRBD2 matches at 11 bases. Germline CDR1 and CDR2: DFQATT and SNEGSKA (reference sequence). The CDR3 runs 15 residues. J was trimmed by 4 bases and V by 0 bases; bases with no gene match: 5. CDR3 sequence reads: CSARDWASGGYEQYF. In DNA, the CDR3 is TGCAGTGCTAGAGATTGGGCTAGCGGGGGGTACGAGCAGTACTTC.

In its sample, this clonotype was seen once. The chain uses TRBV30 and TRBJ2-1; D unresolved. V was pared by 7 bases and J by 0 bases, with 10 bases between. In germline, CDR1 is GTSNPN, CDR2 SVGIG (reference sequence). The CDR3 has 13 amino acids. The chain's CDR3 is CASTISSYNEQFF. DNA of the CDR3: TGTGCCTCAACGATAAGCTCCTACAATGAGCAGTTCTTC.

This clonotype was counted a few times. The V call is TRBV4-1, the J call TRBJ2-2, with TRBD2 matching 11 bases. J lost 0 bases, V lost 0 bases, and 3 bases had no gene match. CDR3 length: 18 residues. Germline V gives CDR1 MGHRA, CDR2 YSYEKL. The CDR3 DNA reads as TGCGCCAGCAGCCAAGACCTAGCGGGGGGCGCGAACACCGGGGAGCTGTTTTTT. Translating it yields CASSQDLAGGANTGELFF.

The gene calls are TRBV5-5 and TRBJ2-4; a weak D match, TRBD1 (6 bases). There are 13 residues in the CDR3. Germline CDR1 reads SGHKS; CDR2 reads YYEKEE (reference sequence). V was trimmed by 3 bases and J by 10 bases, leaving 14 bases between them. CDR3 region: CASSSSDSQIQYF. CDR3 DNA sequence: TGTGCCAGCAGCTCCTCGGACAGCCAGATTCAGTACTTC.

In its sample, this clonotype was seen a few times. The J gene is TRBJ2-3, the V gene TRBV6-4; perhaps TRBD2 as D (6 bases). Germline V gene lookup returns CDR1 MRHNA and CDR2 SNTAGT. The CDR3 length is 13 residues. V dropped 8 bases and J dropped 0 bases, with 9 bases sitting between them. The CDR3 region has the DNA TGTGCCAGCGCGGGGAGAAGCACAGATACGCAGTATTTT. It translates to CASAGRSTDTQYF.

The rearrangement links TRBV7-9 to TRBJ2-1; 8 nucleotides line up with TRBD1. V was pared by 5 bases and J by 5 bases, with 2 bases of the junction left unmatched. CDR3 length: 13 amino acids. The V gene's germline CDR1 is SEHNR and CDR2 FQNEAQ (reference sequence). CDR3 nucleotides: TGTGCCAGCAGCCGGACAGGGAACAATGAGCAGTTCTTC. Translation gives CASSRTGNNEQFF. Based on the CDR3 plus reference TRBV7-9 and TRBJ2-1, the full variable domain is DTGVSQNPRHKITKRGQNVTFRCDPISEHNRLYWYRQTLGQGPEFLTYFQNEAQLEKSRLLSDRFSAERPKGSFSTLEIQRTEQGDSAMYLCASSRTGNNEQFFGPGTRLTVL.